This note documents a single T cell receptor beta chain sequence. Its antigen remains unidentified. What was amplified from RNA transcripts were TCR beta CDR3 regions. With the HTBI primer set, the TCR CDR3 went through a first round of RT-PCR. From the multiplex PCR reads, TCRdb called clonotypes with MiXCR, one entry per CDR3 protein. This sample has about 500,000 distinct CDR3 sequences; 16% occur once, and the top ten carry 25% to 30%. This entry is derived from a study of T cells in Graves' hyperthyroidism and ophthalmopathy. General study findings and limits: A model of 13 V-J features distinguished ophthalmopathy from stable hyperthyroidism. The blood repertoire included most of the expanded thyroid clonotypes above 0.001.

Those patients with uncontrolled infection, other autoimmune disease, pregnancy or lactation were excluded. Fresh 10 ml peripheral blood yielded PBMCs. The clonotype originates from a woman aged 25 to 39 with Graves' ophthalmopathy. Sequencing was carried out using blood.

The CDR3 reads CASSLTSGNRYEQFF. The CDR3 DNA is TGTGCCAGCAGCTTAACTAGCGGGAATAGGTACGAGCAGTTCTTC. The chain is built from TRBV28 and TRBJ2-1; 10 bases are a match to TRBD2. Germline values: CDR1 MDHEN, CDR2 SYDVKM. With V trimmed by 6 bases and J by 10 bases, 12 bases remained unmatched. There are 15 residues in the CDR3.